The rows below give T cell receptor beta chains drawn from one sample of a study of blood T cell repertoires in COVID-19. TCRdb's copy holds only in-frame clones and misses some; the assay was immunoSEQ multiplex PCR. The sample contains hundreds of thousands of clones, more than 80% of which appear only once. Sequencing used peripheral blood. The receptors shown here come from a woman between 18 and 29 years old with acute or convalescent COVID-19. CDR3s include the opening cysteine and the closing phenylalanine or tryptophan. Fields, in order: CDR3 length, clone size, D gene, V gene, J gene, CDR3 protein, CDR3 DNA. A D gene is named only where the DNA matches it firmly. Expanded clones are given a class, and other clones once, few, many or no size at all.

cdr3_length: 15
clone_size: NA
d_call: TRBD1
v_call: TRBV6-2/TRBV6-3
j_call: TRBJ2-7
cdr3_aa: CASSYRQGAPYGQYF
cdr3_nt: TGTGCCAGCAGTTATCGACAGGGGGCCCCATACGGGCAGTACTTC

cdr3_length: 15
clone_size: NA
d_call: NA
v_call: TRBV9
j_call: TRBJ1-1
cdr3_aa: CASSVVTALNTEAFF
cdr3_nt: TGTGCCAGCAGCGTAGTTACAGCCTTGAACACTGAAGCTTTCTTT

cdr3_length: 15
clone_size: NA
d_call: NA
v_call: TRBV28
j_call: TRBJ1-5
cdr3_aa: CASSLVRDSNQPQHF
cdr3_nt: TGTGCCAGCAGTTTGGTGAGGGATAGCAATCAGCCCCAGCATTTT

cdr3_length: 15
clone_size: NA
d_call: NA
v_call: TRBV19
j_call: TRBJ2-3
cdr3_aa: CASSIPGTSTDTQYF
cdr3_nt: TGTGCCAGTAGTATTCCCGGGACTAGCACAGATACGCAGTATTTT

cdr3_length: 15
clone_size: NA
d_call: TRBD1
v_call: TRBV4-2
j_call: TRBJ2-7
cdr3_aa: CASSPGQGASYEQYF
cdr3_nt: TGTGCCAGCAGCCCAGGACAGGGGGCCTCCTACGAGCAGTACTTC

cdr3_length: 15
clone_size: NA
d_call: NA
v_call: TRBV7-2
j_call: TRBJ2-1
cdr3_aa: CASSPTLDSYNEQFF
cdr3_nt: TGTGCCAGCAGCCCGACACTGGATTCCTACAATGAGCAGTTCTTC

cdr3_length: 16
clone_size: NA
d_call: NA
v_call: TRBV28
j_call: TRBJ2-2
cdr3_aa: CASVGGVQGNTGELFF
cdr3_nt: TGTGCCAGCGTGGGAGGAGTCCAGGGGAACACCGGGGAGCTGTTTTTT

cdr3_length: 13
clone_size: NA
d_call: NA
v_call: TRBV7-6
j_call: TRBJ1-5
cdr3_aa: CASSFSRDQPQHF
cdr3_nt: TGTGCCAGCAGCTTCTCCCGAGATCAGCCCCAGCATTTT

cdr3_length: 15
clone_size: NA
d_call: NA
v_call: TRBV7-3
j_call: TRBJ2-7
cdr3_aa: CASSLRPSRAYEQYF
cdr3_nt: TGTGCCAGCAGCTTAAGGCCTTCGAGGGCCTACGAGCAGTACTTC

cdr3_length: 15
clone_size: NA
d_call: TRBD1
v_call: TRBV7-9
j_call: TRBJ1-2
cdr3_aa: CASSSPDRGNYGYTF
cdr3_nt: TGTGCCAGCAGCTCCCCTGACAGGGGGAACTATGGCTACACCTTC

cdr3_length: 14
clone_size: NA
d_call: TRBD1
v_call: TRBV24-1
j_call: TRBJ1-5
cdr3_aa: CATSETGVGQPQHF
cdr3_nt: TGTGCCACCAGTGAGACAGGGGTTGGACAGCCCCAGCATTTT

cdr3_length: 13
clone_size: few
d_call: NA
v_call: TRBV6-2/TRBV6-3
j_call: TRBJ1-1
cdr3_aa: CASSWTPNTEAFF
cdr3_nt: TGTGCCAGCAGTTGGACACCCAACACTGAAGCTTTCTTT

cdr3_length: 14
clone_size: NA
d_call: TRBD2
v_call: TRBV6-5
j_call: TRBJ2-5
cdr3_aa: CATTSAGDQETQYF
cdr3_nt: TGTGCCACCACCAGCGCGGGGGACCAAGAGACCCAGTACTTC

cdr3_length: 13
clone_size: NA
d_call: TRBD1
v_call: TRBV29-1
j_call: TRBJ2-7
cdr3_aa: CSVVIQGAYEQYF
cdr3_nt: TGCAGCGTTGTCATTCAGGGGGCCTACGAGCAGTACTTC

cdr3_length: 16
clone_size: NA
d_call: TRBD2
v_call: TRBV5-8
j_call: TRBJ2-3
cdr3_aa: CASSPGRTSSTDTQYF
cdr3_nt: TGTGCCAGCAGCCCGGGACGGACTAGCAGCACAGATACGCAGTATTTT

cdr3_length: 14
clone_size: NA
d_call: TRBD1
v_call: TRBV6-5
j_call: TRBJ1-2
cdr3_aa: CASTQSGTGYGYTF
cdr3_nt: TGTGCCAGCACCCAGAGCGGGACAGGCTATGGCTACACCTTC

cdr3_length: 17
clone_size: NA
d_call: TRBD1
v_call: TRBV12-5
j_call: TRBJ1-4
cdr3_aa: CASGDNRGPGGNEKLFF
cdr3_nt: TGTGCTAGTGGCGATAACAGGGGCCCGGGCGGTAATGAAAAACTGTTTTTT

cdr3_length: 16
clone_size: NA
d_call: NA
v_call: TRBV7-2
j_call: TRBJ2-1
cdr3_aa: CASSLVSRLPYNEQFF
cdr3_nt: TGTGCCAGCAGCTTAGTGAGCAGACTCCCTTACAATGAGCAGTTCTTC

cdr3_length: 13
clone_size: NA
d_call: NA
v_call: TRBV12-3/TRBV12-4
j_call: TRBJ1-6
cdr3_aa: CASKVLGNSPLHF
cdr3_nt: TGTGCCAGCAAGGTACTAGGGAACTCACCCCTCCACTTT

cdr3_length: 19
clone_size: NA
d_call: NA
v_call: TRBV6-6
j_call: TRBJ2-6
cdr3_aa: CASSPSRAVKRPDFRGLTF
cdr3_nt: NA

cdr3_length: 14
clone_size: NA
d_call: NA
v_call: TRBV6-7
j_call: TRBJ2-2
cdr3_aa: CASSRLRVTGELFF
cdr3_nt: TGTGCCAGCAGTCGACTCCGGGTTACCGGGGAGCTGTTTTTT

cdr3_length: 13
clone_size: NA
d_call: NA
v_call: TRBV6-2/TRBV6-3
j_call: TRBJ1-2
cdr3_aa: CASSYGTLYGYTF
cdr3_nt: TGTGCCAGCAGTTATGGGACACTCTATGGCTACACCTTC

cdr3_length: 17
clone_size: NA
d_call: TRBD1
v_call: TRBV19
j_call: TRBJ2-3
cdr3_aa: CASSIGPDRGFIDTQYF
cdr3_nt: TGTGCCAGTAGTATAGGCCCGGACAGGGGTTTTATTGATACGCAGTATTTT

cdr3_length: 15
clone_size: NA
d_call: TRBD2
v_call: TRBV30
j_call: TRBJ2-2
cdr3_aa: CAWVGGGAGTGELFF
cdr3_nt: TGTGCCTGGGTAGGCGGGGGGGCCGGCACCGGGGAGCTGTTTTTT

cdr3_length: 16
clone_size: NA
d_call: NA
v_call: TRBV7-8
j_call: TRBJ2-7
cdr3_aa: CASSVPNRGGPYEQYF
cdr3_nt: TGTGCCAGCAGCGTTCCCAACAGGGGAGGCCCCTACGAGCAGTACTTC

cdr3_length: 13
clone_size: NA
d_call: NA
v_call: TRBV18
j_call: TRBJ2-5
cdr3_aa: CASSSDRQETQYF
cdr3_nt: TGTGCCAGCTCATCGGACAGACAAGAGACCCAGTACTTC

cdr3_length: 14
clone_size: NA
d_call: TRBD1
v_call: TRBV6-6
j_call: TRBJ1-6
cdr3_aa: CASSFRQGGEPLHF
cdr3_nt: TGTGCCAGCAGTTTCCGACAGGGGGGGGAACCCCTCCACTTT

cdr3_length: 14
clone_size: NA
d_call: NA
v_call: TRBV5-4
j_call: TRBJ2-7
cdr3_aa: CASSLWDIPFEQYF
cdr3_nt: TGTGCCAGCAGCCTGTGGGACATCCCCTTTGAGCAGTACTTC

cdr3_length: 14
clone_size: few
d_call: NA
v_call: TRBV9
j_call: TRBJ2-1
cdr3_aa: CASSVRVDSNEQFF
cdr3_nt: TGTGCCAGCAGCGTACGGGTTGATAGCAATGAGCAGTTCTTC

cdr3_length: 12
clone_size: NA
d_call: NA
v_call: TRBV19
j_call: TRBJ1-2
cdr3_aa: CASSSRILGYTF
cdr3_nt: TGTGCCAGTAGTAGCAGGATATTGGGCTACACCTTC

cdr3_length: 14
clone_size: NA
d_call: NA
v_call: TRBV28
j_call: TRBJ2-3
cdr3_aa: CASSPHSGTDTQYF
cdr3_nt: TGTGCCAGCAGCCCCCACTCCGGCACAGATACGCAGTATTTT

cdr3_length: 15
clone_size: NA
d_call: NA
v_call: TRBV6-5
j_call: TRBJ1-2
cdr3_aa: CASSYSTSKGHGYTF
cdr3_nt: TGTGCCAGCAGTTACTCGACTAGTAAGGGGCATGGCTACACCTTC

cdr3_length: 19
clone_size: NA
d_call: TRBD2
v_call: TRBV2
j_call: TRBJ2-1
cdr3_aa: CASSVSGLARVSSYNEQFF
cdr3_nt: TGTGCCAGCAGTGTTTCGGGACTAGCGCGGGTGAGCTCCTACAATGAGCAGTTCTTC

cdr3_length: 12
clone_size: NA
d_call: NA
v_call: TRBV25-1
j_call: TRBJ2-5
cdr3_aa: CASSERRETQYF
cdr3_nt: TGTGCCAGCAGTGAACGGCGGGAGACCCAGTACTTC

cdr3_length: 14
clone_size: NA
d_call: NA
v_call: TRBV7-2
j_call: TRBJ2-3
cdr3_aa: CASNPGQTTDTQYF
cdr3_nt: TGTGCCAGCAACCCTGGACAGACTACAGATACGCAGTATTTT

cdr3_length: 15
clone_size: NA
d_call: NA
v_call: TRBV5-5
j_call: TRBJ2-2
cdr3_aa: CASSWSGPNTGELFF
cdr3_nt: TGTGCCAGCAGTTGGAGCGGTCCGAACACCGGGGAGCTGTTTTTT

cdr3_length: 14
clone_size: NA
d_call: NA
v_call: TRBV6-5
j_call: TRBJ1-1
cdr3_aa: CASNRESRAFEAFF
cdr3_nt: TGTGCCAGCAACAGGGAAAGTCGTGCGTTTGAAGCTTTCTTT

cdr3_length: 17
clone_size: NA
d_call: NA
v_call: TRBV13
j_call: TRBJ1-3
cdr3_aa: CASSLSPIAGAGNTIYF
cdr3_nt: TGTGCCAGCAGCTTAAGTCCTATCGCGGGGGCTGGAAACACCATATATTTT

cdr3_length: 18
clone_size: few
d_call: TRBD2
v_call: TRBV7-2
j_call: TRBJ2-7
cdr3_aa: CASSLMIRGTSGVGEQYF
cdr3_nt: TGTGCCAGCAGCTTAATGATTAGGGGAACTAGCGGGGTCGGGGAGCAGTACTTC

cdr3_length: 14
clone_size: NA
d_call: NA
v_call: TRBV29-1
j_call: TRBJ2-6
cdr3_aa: CSVHTEPGANVLTF
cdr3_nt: TGCAGCGTTCACACAGAACCTGGGGCCAACGTCCTGACTTTC

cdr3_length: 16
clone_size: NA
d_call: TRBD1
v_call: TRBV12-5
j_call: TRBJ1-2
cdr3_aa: CASGLWTGKANYGYTF
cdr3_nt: TGTGCTAGTGGTTTGTGGACAGGAAAAGCTAACTATGGCTACACCTTC